The 24 T cell receptor beta chains presented below share a single source sample, sequenced in a study of blood T cells in healthy people across ages. With a J-beta primer mix and a sample-barcoded 5' primer, a second PCR ran roughly 7 to 11 cycles. TCRdb re-called the 5' RACE reads through MiXCR, storing one row per CDR3 protein. The data contain some 890,000 distinct CDR3 sequences, just under 30% of them singletons. In addition, the sample was reused for a study of T cells of mothers and their children.

The specimen was blood. The receptors derive from a woman between 40 and 50 years old in good health.

This chain joins TRBV4-1 and TRBJ1-5; 7 bases are a match to TRBD1. The V and J ends lost 0 bases and 2 bases, in that order; junction bases with no gene match: 7. The CDR3 totals 17 residues. The germline V gene encodes CDR1 MGHRA and CDR2 YSYEKL. CDR3 loop: CASSQDVAGGGNQPQHF. In nucleotides, the CDR3 is TGCGCCAGCAGCCAAGATGTGGCAGGGGGAGGCAATCAGCCCCAGCATTTT.

The chain uses TRBV9 and TRBJ2-2, with D perhaps matching TRBD1 or TRBD2 (5 bases each). Trimming pared 0 bases from V and 6 bases from J, leaving 9 bases between. This CDR3 has 14 residues. CDR1 SGDLS and CDR2 YYNGEE come from the germline V gene. This CDR3 reads CASSVVEGPGELFF. In DNA form, the CDR3 reads TGTGCCAGCAGCGTAGTCGAGGGACCCGGGGAGCTGTTTTTT.

This clonotype was recorded a few times. The rearrangement uses TRBV13 and TRBJ2-1; the D gene is possibly TRBD1 (5 bases). The CDR3 runs 15 residues. Germline lookup yields CDR1 PRHDT and CDR2 FYEKMQ (reference sequence). V was clipped by 5 bases and J by 8 bases, with 19 bases between them. The CDR3 sequence: CASSRTRALGDEQFF. The CDR3 nucleotides read TGTGCCAGCAGCCGGACCAGGGCCCTTGGCGATGAGCAGTTCTTC. The complete variable domain, with remaining parts taken from reference TRBV13 and TRBJ2-1, reads AAGVIQSPRHLIKEKRETATLKCYPIPRHDTVYWYQQGPGQDPQFLISFYEKMQSDKGSIPDRFSAQQFSDYHSELNMSSLELGDSALYFCASSRTRALGDEQFFGPGTRLTVL.

This clonotype was counted ten times or more. The V gene is TRBV20-1, the J gene TRBJ2-3, with no clear D. This CDR3 is 13 amino acids long. Trimming took off 4 bases at V and 0 bases at J, with 8 bases between the two ends. In germline, CDR1 is DFQATT, CDR2 SNEGSKA (reference sequence). The chain's CDR3 is CSATQSSTDTQYF. DNA for the CDR3: TGCAGTGCTACCCAATCTAGCACAGATACGCAGTATTTT.

With regard to this clonotype: This clone may be a read error of a much larger clone one base away. This CDR3 fails to terminate in the conserved phenylalanine or tryptophan, so it likely reflects a read error. The V gene is TRBV28, the J gene TRBJ2-7, with D possibly TRBD2 on 5 matching bases. The CDR3 length is 14 residues. The germline gives CDR1 MDHEN, CDR2 SYDVKM. The ends were cut back, 3 bases at V and 1 base at J, with 10 bases in the middle. The CDR3 nucleotides read TGTGCCAGCAGTTTTCCGAGGGATTCCTACGAGCAGTACTTA. Residues: CASSFPRDSYEQYL.

This chain connects TRBV4-1 to TRBJ2-1, with a tentative D call TRBD2 (5 bases). V was clipped by 4 bases and J by 3 bases, with 16 bases between them. Germline V gene sequence: CDR1 MGHRA, CDR2 YSYEKL. This CDR3 contains 16 residues. CDR3 bases: TGCGCCAGCAGCCGAGGAAGGGTGACTAACTACAATGAGCAGTTCTTC. Protein sequence: CASSRGRVTNYNEQFF.

V and J are TRBV4-1 and TRBJ2-1, with unresolved D. This CDR3 has 14 residues. V was trimmed by 5 bases and J by 0 bases, leaving 8 bases between them. CDR1 is MGHRA and CDR2 is YSYEKL in the germline V gene. Here the CDR3 DNA reads TGCGCCAGCAGCTGGCAGAGCTCCTACAATGAGCAGTTCTTC. Amino acids: CASSWQSSYNEQFF.

The chain joins TRBV7-9 to TRBJ1-2; D remains unclear. CDR1 is SEHNR, CDR2 FQNEAQ, per germline (reference sequence). The CDR3 spans 11 residues. The germline V and J ends were trimmed by 3 bases and 8 bases, with 7 bases remaining between them. The CDR3 DNA follows: TGTGCCAGCAGCTTCAACCGCGGCTACACCTTC. Translated, it gives CASSFNRGYTF.

The rearrangement links TRBV20-1 to TRBJ2-3, with 8 positions matching TRBD2. The CDR3 consists of 17 residues. The ends lost 6 bases at V and 4 bases at J; junction bases unmatched: 18. Per germline, CDR1 DFQATT and CDR2 SNEGSKA (reference sequence). CDR3 in amino acids: CSASAGGRMGSSDTQYF. DNA for the CDR3: TGCAGTGCCTCCGCGGGGGGCCGGATGGGGAGTTCAGATACGCAGTATTTT.

The chain is built from TRBV2 and TRBJ2-3; D call uncertain. V lost 10 bases to trimming and J lost 0 bases, with 17 bases between them. Germline V CDR1 and CDR2: SNHLY, FYNNEI. CDR3 length equals 15 residues. The CDR3 DNA sequence: TGTGCCACCGTAGTGGGGAAGAAGAGCACAGATACGCAGTATTTT. Translation: CATVVGKKSTDTQYF.

The sample holds a few counts of this clonotype. The chain links TRBV5-1 to TRBJ1-4; the D gene is possibly TRBD1 (6 bases). This CDR3 contains 14 residues. V was clipped by 4 bases and J by 8 bases, with 15 bases between them. Germline V gene lookup returns CDR1 SGHRS and CDR2 YFSETQ. The CDR3 spells CASSPSSGTEKLFF. The CDR3 DNA reads as TGCGCCAGCAGCCCATCTTCGGGGACAGAAAAACTGTTTTTT.

This clonotype appeared many times. The V gene is TRBV5-1, the J gene TRBJ2-4; 7 bases fit TRBD1. Trimming cost V 5 bases and J 4 bases; bases outside gene matches: 12. CDR1 and CDR2 from the germline V gene are SGHRS and YFSETQ. The CDR3 covers 16 residues. CDR3 protein: CASSRYPGQQKNIQYF. Here the CDR3 DNA reads TGCGCCAGCAGTCGTTACCCGGGACAGCAAAAAAACATTCAGTACTTC.

A word on this clonotype: This may arise from a read error, as a much more abundant clone is one base away. The V call is TRBV28, the J call TRBJ2-7, with a weak D call TRBD2 (6 bases). Germline V gene lookup returns CDR1 MDHEN and CDR2 SYDVKM. The CDR3 has 13 amino acids. CDR3 DNA sequence: TGTGCCCGCAGTTTAGGGACTTGGGGCGAGCAGTACTTC. This codes for CARSLGTWGEQYF.

This clonotype was recorded many times. J is TRBJ1-6 and V is TRBV4-1; D ambiguous. CDR3 length: 15 amino acids. Germline CDR1 MGHRA, CDR2 YSYEKL. With 3 bases removed from V and 7 bases from J, the gap between germline ends came to 13 bases. The CDR3 region is CASSQLSHGNSPLHF. Written as DNA, the CDR3 is TGCGCCAGCAGCCAGTTGTCCCACGGCAATTCACCCCTCCACTTT.

About this clonotype: The junction departs from the called germline gene at one end, perhaps through a read error. This chain uses TRBV7-7 with TRBJ2-1, with D possibly matching TRBD1 (6 bases). CDR1 and CDR2 from the germline V gene are SSHAT and FNYEAQ (reference sequence). This CDR3 region has 13 residues. For the CDR3, the DNA is TGTGCTAGCAGCTTAGGACAGAGAGAGACCCAGTTCTTC. Translating it yields CASSLGQRETQFF.

Comments on this clonotype: A read error may be the cause here, since a much bigger clone is one base away. This chain joins TRBV14 and TRBJ2-5; a possible D gene is TRBD2 (6 bases). V lost 5 bases, J lost 4 bases, and 17 bases lay in between. Germline values: CDR1 SGHDN, CDR2 FVKESK. The CDR3 is 15 residues long. CDR3 region: CASSSLFGGLETQYF. DNA for the CDR3: TGTGCCAGCAGCTCTCTATTCGGGGGACTAGAGACCCAGTACTTC.

This clonotype appeared many times. The J gene is TRBJ1-6, the V gene TRBV5-1; 10 positions match TRBD1. The V gene's germline CDR1 is SGHRS and CDR2 YFSETQ. The CDR3 extends over 16 amino acids. The V gene end was trimmed by 5 bases and the J gene end by 9 bases; junction bases not matched to a gene: 11. The CDR3 protein is CASSWGTGVEGSPLHF. In DNA, the CDR3 is TGCGCCAGCAGTTGGGGGACAGGGGTTGAAGGTTCACCCCTCCACTTT. Together with reference TRBV5-1 and TRBJ1-6, the CDR3 gives the full variable domain: KAGVTQTPRYLIKTRGQQVTLSCSPISGHRSVSWYQQTPGQGLQFLFEYFSETQRNKGNFPGRFSGRQFSNSRSEMNVSTLELGDSALYLCASSWGTGVEGSPLHFGNGTRLTVT.

This chain links TRBV15 with TRBJ1-5, with D hard to call. The CDR3 is 15 residues long. Germline values: CDR1 LNHNV, CDR2 YYDKDF (reference sequence). Trimming cost V 0 bases and J 3 bases, with 9 bases left between them. The CDR3, as DNA: TGTGCCACCAGCAGAGATTTAGGTCCCAATCAGCCCCAGCATTTT. Encoded protein: CATSRDLGPNQPQHF.

This clonotype has only a few counts. The gene calls are TRBV29-1 and TRBJ1-2; tentatively, D is TRBD1 (6 bases). V lost 3 bases to trimming and J lost 8 bases, with 16 bases between them. The CDR3 runs 13 residues. Germline CDR1 is SQVTM and CDR2 is ANQGSEA. This CDR3 is CSVEGAGPPGYTF. The CDR3 DNA follows: TGCAGCGTTGAGGGGGCAGGGCCCCCCGGCTACACCTTC.

CDR3 protein: CASSDDPAATNEKLFF. CDR3 bases: TGTGCCAGCAGTGATGACCCAGCCGCAACTAATGAAAAACTGTTTTTT. The chain combines TRBV6-1 with TRBJ1-4, with unresolved D. Per germline, CDR1 MNHNS and CDR2 SASEGT. There are 16 residues in the CDR3. V lost 3 bases, J lost 0 bases, and 11 bases lay in between.

The rearrangement links TRBV7-2 to TRBJ1-2; D is uncertain. Germline assignment: CDR1 SGHTA and CDR2 FQGNSA. Trimming took 5 bases from V and 4 from J, leaving 17 bases between them. The CDR3 runs to 15 residues. The CDR3 sequence: CASSPRMLVGYGYTF. The CDR3 nucleotides are TGTGCCAGCAGCCCCCGAATGTTGGTGGGCTATGGCTACACCTTC. The full variable domain, with the rest looked up from reference TRBV7-2 and TRBJ1-2, is GAGVSQSPSNKVTEKGKDVELRCDPISGHTALYWYRQSLGQGLEFLIYFQGNSAPDKSGLPSDRFSAERTGGSVSTLTIQRTQQEDSAVYLCASSPRMLVGYGYTFGSGTRLTVV.

Worth noting for this clonotype: This may come from a read error, since a much larger clone is one base off. This chain links TRBV7-2 with TRBJ2-5, with 8 bases lining up with TRBD2. With V trimmed by 5 bases and J by 2 bases, 10 bases remained unmatched. The CDR3 loop spans 16 amino acids. Germline V gene data show CDR1 as SGHTA and CDR2 as FQGNSA. CDR3: CASSPRAGEAQETQYF. The DNA for the CDR3 is TGTGCCAGCAGCCCACGAGCGGGGGAGGCACAAGAGACCCAGTACTTC.

A word on this clonotype: This could be a read error, since a much larger clone is one nucleotide away. The genes are TRBV20-1 and TRBJ1-2, with 8 bases aligning to TRBD1. Germline lookup yields CDR1 DFQATT and CDR2 SNEGSKA (reference sequence). This CDR3 spans 13 amino acids. Losses at the gene ends were 6 bases for V and 4 bases for J; bases not matched to a gene: 7. CDR3 nucleotide sequence: TGCAGTGCGTCCGGACAGGGACGCTATGGCTACACCTTC. It specifies CSASGQGRYGYTF.

In this sample, this clonotype turned up a few times. The V and J genes are TRBV5-1 and TRBJ2-1; 14 bases line up with TRBD2. J lost 4 bases, V lost 4 bases, and 10 bases had no gene match. Germline V gene sequence: CDR1 SGHRS, CDR2 YFSETQ. The CDR3 loop spans 18 amino acids. The CDR3 nucleotides read TGCGCCAGCAGCCAAACCGGGACTAGCGGGGGACTATACAATGAGCAGTTCTTC. It encodes CASSQTGTSGGLYNEQFF.